This record looks at one T cell receptor beta chain sequence and its context. These data come from a study of T cells expressing NK-cell markers. About the research overall: Serological testing identified most of the eight sequenced donors as HCMV-seropositive and one as seronegative.

Germline assignment: CDR1 SGHNT and CDR2 YYREEE (reference sequence). This CDR3 has 14 amino acids. TCRdb re-called the 5' RACE reads and gives one entry per CDR3 protein, without DNA. Recorded here are fewer than 400,000 distinct CDR3 sequences; the top ten clones represent around 5%. Specimen: blood T cells: a sorted CD56 or NKG2C T cell subset, CD4+ or CD8+ T cells, or bulk PBMC T cells (not recorded which). V gene TRBV5-4 combines with J gene TRBJ2-1. The receptor was isolated from a man aged 18-69 years in good health. The CDR3 is CASSFDAYYNEQFF.